This TCR beta chain is drawn from a study of cytomegalovirus exposure and HLA in healthy donors. Generated by immunoSEQ multiplex PCR, the TCRdb table keeps only in-frame clones and is missing some. The sample lists about 330,000 clones, about nine tenths occurring once. As for this clone: Its specificity is not known.

V shed 4 bases and J shed 3 bases, with 10 bases lying between them. CDR1 MNHNS and CDR2 SASEGT come from the germline V gene. The CDR3 contains 13 residues. The donors were part of the validation cohort of 95 to 150 subjects. That cohort was separate from the first cohort, which comprised 670 or so subjects. Overall study findings and caveats: Reports credit the classifier with highly specific, highly sensitive diagnosis of cytomegalovirus status.

This chain links TRBV6-1 with TRBJ2-7; D is unresolved. The origin of this receptor is a young woman in good health and CMV-seronegative. The sequencing input was PBMCs. CDR3 residues: CASSGPLSYEQYF. In DNA, the CDR3 is TGTGCCAGCAGTGGGCCCCTCAGCTACGAGCAGTACTTC.